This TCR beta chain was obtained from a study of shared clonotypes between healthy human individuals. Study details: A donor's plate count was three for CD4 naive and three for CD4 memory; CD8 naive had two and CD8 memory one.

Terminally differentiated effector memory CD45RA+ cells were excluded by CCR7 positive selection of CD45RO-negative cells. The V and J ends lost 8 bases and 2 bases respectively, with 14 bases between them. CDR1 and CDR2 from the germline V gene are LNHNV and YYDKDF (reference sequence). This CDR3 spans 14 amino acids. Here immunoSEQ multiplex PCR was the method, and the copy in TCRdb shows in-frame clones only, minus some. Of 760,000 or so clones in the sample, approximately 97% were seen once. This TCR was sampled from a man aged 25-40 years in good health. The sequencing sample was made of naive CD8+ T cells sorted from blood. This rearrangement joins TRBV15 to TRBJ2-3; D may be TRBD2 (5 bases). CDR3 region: CATSPVDFTDTQYF. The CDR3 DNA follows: TGTGCCACCTCCCCGGTGGACTTCACAGATACGCAGTATTTT.